The TCR beta chain under discussion was sequenced for a study of T cell responses to AZD1222 COVID-19 vaccine. Broader study findings: CD4 TCRs associated with vaccination spanned spike, dominating at 160-218 and 743-854. Mostly white British, mostly female donors; authors suggested clonal diversity may be underestimated.

The germline V gene has CDR1 KGHSH and CDR2 LQKENI. The CDR3 consists of 15 residues. With 1 base clipped from V and 3 bases from J, the junction kept 1 base outside the gene matches. The repertoire was sequenced with immunoSEQ multiplex PCR; TCRdb's copy has only in-frame clones and lacks some. Found here are 150,000 to 200,000 clones, just under 90% of them singletons; the top ten hold 5% to 7%. This clone was seen only a few times. Its specificity is unknown. V is TRBV18 and J is TRBJ2-1; 9 nucleotides line up with TRBD1. Material: peripheral blood, obtained on day 0 of AZD1222 vaccination. The TCR comes from an adult in good health. CDR3 nucleotide sequence: TGTGCCAGCTCACCACGACAGGGGGGCTACAATGAGCAGTTCTTC. Protein sequence: CASSPRQGGYNEQFF.